This TCR beta chain came from a study of OX40 agonist ivuxolimab in advanced cancers. Germline V gene sequence: CDR1 LNHDA, CDR2 SQIVND (reference sequence). The CDR3 is 14 residues long. V lost 1 base, J lost 4 bases, and 8 bases lay in between. This clone appeared once. Some clones are missing from TCRdb's copy, which holds only in-frame ones; the method was immunoSEQ multiplex PCR. The sample has 70,000 to 85,000 clones, 85% to 95% seen once. The TCR originated in an adult with an advanced solid tumor such as melanoma, head and neck, liver or kidney cancer. This chain connects TRBV19 to TRBJ2-1; the D is unclear. The sample was CD4+ or CD8+ T cells sorted from blood, taken in a trial of the OX40 agonist ivuxolimab. In DNA, the CDR3 is TGTGCCAGTAGTATAGGGGGTTTATACAATGAGCAGTTCTTC. This sequence encodes CASSIGGLYNEQFF.